This T cell receptor (beta chain) was recorded in a study of cytomegalovirus exposure and HLA in healthy donors. V lost 2 bases to trimming and J lost 5 bases, with 12 bases between them. The germline CDR1 and CDR2 sequences are SGHNT and YENEEA. The CDR3 length is 15 residues. Both 60 Vbeta primers and 13 Jbeta primers went into the PCR. The assay was immunoSEQ multiplex PCR, and TCRdb's table has in-frame clones only and misses some. Found here are almost 200,000 clones, around three quarters of them singletons; the top ten hold 4.4%. A word on this clone: Its cognate antigen is unknown.

Study-level findings and limits: Rarity held for most TCR sequences, but there were some public TCRs that occurred in many donors. Exclusion applied to some V segments, including TRBV6-2 and TRBV6-3, as they were indistinguishable. The authors later linked a missense DCLRE1C variant to TCR beta V- and J-gene trimming. What a later analysis reportedly showed was that an Asian-associated ancestry cluster had fewer N-insertions than the approximately 700-donor mean.

The rearrangement uses TRBV11-3 and TRBJ2-2, with TRBD2 as a possible D gene (6 bases). This TCR came from a woman in her twenties or thirties in good health and CMV-seropositive. Sample: PBMCs. CDR3 in amino acids: CASSLRSEGTGELFF. CDR3 bases: TGTGCCAGCAGCTTACGGTCGGAGGGTACCGGGGAGCTGTTTTTT.